Described below is a single T cell receptor (beta chain) sequence and its context. This specimen belongs to a study of blood T cells in healthy people across ages. It was with a sample-barcoded 5' primer and a J-beta primer mix that a second PCR of roughly 7 to 12 cycles was run. TCRdb re-derived calls from the 5' RACE reads in MiXCR, one entry per CDR3 protein. Of about a million distinct CDR3 sequences in the sample, just over 50% were seen once. The CDR3 consists of 13 residues. V was clipped by 4 bases and J by 3 bases, with 13 bases between them. Germline CDR1 SQVTM, CDR2 ANQGSEA. Each donor's blood draw was roughly 9.5 milliliters of peripheral blood.

This chain uses TRBV29-1 with TRBJ2-7, with a tentative D call TRBD2 (6 bases). What was sequenced was blood. The sequence was collected from a woman aged 55 to 70 in good health. The CDR3 reads CSVVGGMFYEQYF. The CDR3 nucleotides read TGCAGCGTTGTCGGAGGGATGTTCTACGAGCAGTACTTC.